One and the same sample provided the 30 T cell receptor beta chains below, sequenced in a study of shared clonotypes between healthy human individuals. Only in-frame clones appear in the TCRdb table, and some are missing; sequencing was by immunoSEQ multiplex PCR. The sample has fewer than 1.6 million clones; about 98.5% are singletons. Material: naive CD4+ T cells sorted from blood. Subset denoted: CD45RA+ positively selected. The receptors derive from a man younger than 40 in good health.

This sequence joins TRBV7-2 and TRBJ1-2; D perhaps matches TRBD1 (5 bases). Germline CDR1 reads SGHTA; CDR2 reads FQGNSA. Trimming stripped 4 bases from V and 5 bases from J, with 8 bases between. The CDR3 consists of 12 residues. The CDR3 DNA reads TGTGCCAGCAGCTCCGAGGGGTATGGCTACACCTTC. Amino acids: CASSSEGYGYTF.

The chain joins TRBV2 to TRBJ2-2, with D possibly TRBD2 on 6 matching bases. The germline V and J ends were trimmed by 8 bases and 1 base, with 11 bases remaining between them. This CDR3 has 14 residues. Germline V CDR1 and CDR2: SNHLY, FYNNEI. CDR3 sequence: CASGGTLNTGELFF. For the CDR3, the DNA is TGTGCCAGCGGGGGGACGCTGAACACCGGGGAGCTGTTTTTT.

V usage is TRBV28 and J usage is TRBJ2-6; D is unresolved. V was shortened by 7 bases and J by 4 bases, with 8 bases between the two germline ends. The CDR3 contains 13 residues. CDR1 and CDR2 (germline): MDHEN, SYDVKM. CDR3 DNA: TGTGCCAGCAAAAATCCCGGGGCCAACGTCCTGACTTTC. Translation: CASKNPGANVLTF.

J is TRBJ1-4 and V is TRBV30, with 11 bases fitting TRBD1. This CDR3 has 19 residues. Trimming at V came to 3 bases and at J to 0 bases, leaving 12 bases not matched to a gene. Per the germline V gene, CDR1 is GTSNPN and CDR2 is SVGIG (reference sequence). CDR3 in DNA: TGTGCCTGGAGGGCCGACCCTCGGGACAGGGGGGCAACTAATGAAAAACTGTTTTTT. This encodes CAWRADPRDRGATNEKLFF.

The V call is TRBV29-1, the J call TRBJ2-7; D not certain. In germline, CDR1 is SQVTM, CDR2 ANQGSEA. The CDR3 extends over 11 amino acids. Trimming pared 4 bases from V and 2 bases from J, leaving 6 bases between. The CDR3 is CSVAVPYEQYF. CDR3 in DNA: TGCAGCGTTGCAGTACCCTACGAGCAGTACTTC.

Notes on this clone: This CDR3 is also generated by other DNA sequences in the sample. The chain combines TRBV27 with TRBJ2-7, with TRBD2 matching over 11 bases. This CDR3 is built from 15 residues. Losses at the gene ends were 5 bases for V and 3 bases for J; bases not matched to a gene: 6. Germline assignment: CDR1 MNHEY and CDR2 SMNVEV (reference sequence). DNA of the CDR3: TGTGCCAGCAGTCCCCGACTAGCGGGACACTACGAGCAGTACTTC. This codes for CASSPRLAGHYEQYF.

The chain couples TRBV29-1 to TRBJ2-7; the D gene is possibly TRBD2 (6 bases). There are 12 residues in the CDR3. Trimming removed 3 bases at V and 5 bases at J, with 11 bases between. The germline CDR1 and CDR2 sequences are SQVTM and ANQGSEA. DNA for the CDR3: TGCAGCGTTGATCTGACTAGGAACGAGCAGTACTTC. Translating gives CSVDLTRNEQYF.

The J gene is TRBJ2-7, the V gene TRBV7-5; the DNA was not compared with TRBD2, the D call given in the table. TRBV7-5 is labeled a pseudogene. This CDR3 region has 12 residues. CDR3 sequence (DNA): TGTGCCAGAAGCTTAGGGGGAGACGAGCAGTACTTC. This translates into CARSLGGDEQYF.

This chain connects TRBV7-2 to TRBJ2-7, with 7 bases lining up with TRBD2. From germline, CDR1 is SGHTA and CDR2 FQGNSA. The CDR3 consists of 13 residues. Trimming removed 2 bases from V and 5 bases from J; junction bases left unmatched: 3. The CDR3 spells CASSLTSAHEQYF. The CDR3 region has the DNA TGTGCCAGCAGCTTAACTAGCGCCCACGAGCAGTACTTC.

The genes are TRBV7-2 and TRBJ2-7; possible D gene TRBD2, 6 bases. The CDR3 runs 14 residues. CDR1 is SGHTA, CDR2 FQGNSA, per germline. V was clipped by 2 bases and J by 4 bases, with 12 bases between them. CDR3 coding DNA: TGTGCCAGCAGCTTAACGGGAGCCCCATACGAGCAGTACTTC. It translates to CASSLTGAPYEQYF.

This clone was observed once. The J gene is TRBJ2-3, the V gene TRBV7-9, with TRBD2 matching 14 bases. This CDR3 is built from 19 residues. The germline V gene encodes CDR1 SEHNR and CDR2 FQNEAQ (reference sequence). V was clipped by 6 bases and J by 1 base; unmatched bases: 12. The DNA of the CDR3 is TGTGCCAGCAGTCATATCGGGACTAGCGGGAGAGGTGGCACAGATACGCAGTATTTT. Translation gives CASSHIGTSGRGGTDTQYF.

V and J are TRBV4-1 and TRBJ2-1, with 16 bases matching TRBD2. CDR3 length: 16 amino acids. After removal of 3 bases from V and 8 bases from J, the junction contained 4 bases not matched to a gene. Germline lookup yields CDR1 MGHRA and CDR2 YSYEKL. In nucleotides, the CDR3 is TGCGCCAGCAGCCAGGAGGGACTAGCGGGAGGGGATGAGCAGTTCTTC. It encodes CASSQEGLAGGDEQFF.

V is TRBV11-2 and J is TRBJ2-1; the D gene could be TRBD1 or TRBD2 (5 bases each). Trimming shortened V by 1 base and J by 0 bases, and 13 bases separated the two germline ends. This CDR3 has 17 amino acids. Germline lookup yields CDR1 SGHAT and CDR2 FQNNGV. CDR3 amino acids: CASSLVGTTSSYNEQFF. The CDR3 DNA follows: TGTGCCAGCAGCTTAGTAGGGACCACTAGCTCCTACAATGAGCAGTTCTTC.

V is TRBV6-4 and J is TRBJ2-7; D remains unclear. The length of the CDR3 is 12 residues. V gave up 1 base and J gave up 9 bases, with 10 bases separating them. Per the germline V gene, CDR1 is MRHNA and CDR2 is SNTAGT. The CDR3 protein is CASSDWDGRQYF. CDR3 nucleotide sequence: TGTGCCAGCAGTGACTGGGATGGAAGGCAGTACTTC.

The V and J genes are TRBV6-5 and TRBJ1-3, with D perhaps matching TRBD1 (6 bases). V was shortened by 4 bases and J by 2 bases, with 12 bases between the two germline ends. The length of the CDR3 is 15 residues. Germline CDR1 and CDR2: MNHEY and SVGAGI. CDR3 protein: CASSSSGGPGNTIYF. Here the CDR3 DNA reads TGTGCCAGCAGTTCCTCGGGGGGGCCTGGAAACACCATATATTTT.

The V and J genes are TRBV2 and TRBJ2-2; D assignment may be TRBD1 or TRBD2 (5 bases each). The germline V and J ends were trimmed by 6 bases and 7 bases, with 18 bases remaining between them. CDR3 size: 15 residues. Germline V CDR1 and CDR2: SNHLY, FYNNEI. The CDR3 spells CASRGRLVRDGELFF. CDR3 coding DNA: TGTGCCAGCAGGGGACGGCTAGTCCGAGACGGGGAGCTGTTTTTT.

The V and J genes are TRBV27 and TRBJ2-5; 10 bases agree with TRBD2. Trimming at V came to 7 bases and at J to 2 bases, leaving 4 bases not matched to a gene. CDR3 length: 14 amino acids. Germline CDR1 and CDR2: MNHEY and SMNVEV (reference sequence). This CDR3 is CASMPLAGQETQYF. CDR3 sequence (DNA): TGTGCCAGCATGCCACTAGCGGGGCAAGAGACCCAGTACTTC.

The chain carries TRBV5-1 and TRBJ2-2; the match to TRBD1 covers 7 bases. The CDR3 has 15 residues. Germline CDR1 and CDR2: SGHRS and YFSETQ. The ends lost 5 bases at V and 2 bases at J; junction bases unmatched: 6. Here the CDR3 reads CASRPGQLNTGELFF. The CDR3 bases are TGCGCCAGCAGGCCGGGACAGCTTAACACCGGGGAGCTGTTTTTT.

The chain is built from TRBV29-1 and TRBJ1-2; D uncertain. The ends were cut back, 4 bases at V and 0 bases at J, with 12 bases in the middle. Germline V gene data show CDR1 as SQVTM and CDR2 as ANQGSEA. The CDR3 extends over 14 amino acids. CDR3 region: CSVVRPGANYGYTF. The CDR3 DNA reads as TGCAGCGTTGTTAGACCCGGAGCTAACTATGGCTACACCTTC. The whole variable domain, filled in from reference TRBV29-1 and TRBJ1-2, reads SAVISQKPSRDICQRGTSLTIQCQVDSQVTMMFWYRQQPGQSLTLIATANQGSEATYESGFVIDKFPISRPNLTFSTLTVSNMSPEDSSIYLCSVVRPGANYGYTFGSGTRLTVV.

The chain links TRBV4-3 to TRBJ1-1; D is unclear. Germline values: CDR1 LGHNA, CDR2 YSLEER. Trimming stripped 2 bases from V and 11 bases from J, with 9 bases between. The length of the CDR3 is 11 residues. CDR3 sequence reads: CASSQSSKAFF. The CDR3 bases are TGCGCCAGCAGCCAAAGCTCGAAGGCTTTCTTT.

The rearrangement joins TRBV7-9 to TRBJ2-7, with 10 bases identical to TRBD2. V dropped 4 bases and J dropped 2; count of bases not matched to a gene: 11. CDR1 and CDR2 (germline): SEHNR, FQNEAQ (reference sequence). The CDR3 loop spans 17 amino acids. The CDR3 reads CASSSGALAGATYEQYF. Here the CDR3 DNA reads TGTGCCAGCAGCTCAGGTGCGCTAGCGGGGGCTACCTACGAGCAGTACTTC.

The rearrangement uses TRBV7-3 and TRBJ1-4; D unresolved. The CDR3 sequence is 13 residues long. Germline V gene data show CDR1 as SGHTA and CDR2 as FQGTGA. The V and J ends lost 5 bases and 5 bases respectively, with 9 bases between them. CDR3 nucleotide sequence: TGTGCCAGCAGCCCCGGGAGAAATGAAAAACTGTTTTTT. This sequence encodes CASSPGRNEKLFF.

The rearrangement joins TRBV5-6 to TRBJ2-7; 8 nucleotides match TRBD2. CDR1 and CDR2 from the germline V gene are SGHDT and YYEEEE. The V gene end was trimmed by 4 bases and the J gene end by 6 bases; junction bases not matched to a gene: 6. CDR3 size: 13 residues. The CDR3 sequence is CASSGLAGAEQYF. The CDR3 DNA reads TGTGCCAGCAGCGGACTAGCAGGGGCCGAGCAGTACTTC.

This clone appeared a single time. V gene TRBV27 combines with J gene TRBJ2-5; D not resolved. The CDR3 is 12 amino acids. Deletions cut 3 bases from V and 8 bases from J, with 10 bases between. The V gene's germline CDR1 is MNHEY and CDR2 SMNVEV (reference sequence). CDR3 DNA sequence: TGTGCCAGCAGTTTCACTATGGGCACCCAGTACTTC. Its translation is CASSFTMGTQYF.

This chain connects TRBV4-1 to TRBJ1-3; maybe TRBD1 (5 bases). This CDR3 comprises 17 residues. Germline CDR1 MGHRA, CDR2 YSYEKL. V lost 1 base to trimming and J lost 9 bases, with 22 bases between them. The CDR3 reads CASSQVPLSDGAGTIYF. The CDR3 nucleotides read TGCGCCAGCAGCCAAGTCCCCCTCTCGGACGGGGCGGGCACCATATATTTT.

This clone was seen just once. J is TRBJ2-1 and V is TRBV7-2; D possibly matches TRBD1 or TRBD2 (5 bases each). The CDR3 sequence is 13 residues long. Germline values: CDR1 SGHTA, CDR2 FQGNSA. V was clipped by 8 bases and J by 0 bases, with 8 bases between them. The CDR3 nucleotides read TGTGCCAGCCGTGGGGGCTCCTACAATGAGCAGTTCTTC. It translates to CASRGGSYNEQFF.

Comments on this clone: Other DNA variants within this sample encode the same CDR3. The chain joins TRBV7-3 to TRBJ2-5, with D possibly matching TRBD2 (5 bases). There are 13 residues in the CDR3. Trimming removed 0 bases from V and 5 bases from J, with 7 bases in between. The germline V gene has CDR1 SGHTA and CDR2 FQGTGA. CDR3 in DNA: TGTGCCAGCAGCTTAACGAGGGAGGAGACCCAGTACTTC. It encodes CASSLTREETQYF.

The chain is built from TRBV11-2 and TRBJ2-3; 10 positions agree with TRBD2. The J segment lost 2 bases and the V segment lost 2 bases, leaving 4 bases of the junction unmatched. Germline-derived CDR1 and CDR2 are SGHAT and FQNNGV. The CDR3 consists of 16 residues. CDR3 loop: CASSLPAGGSTDTQYF. The CDR3 coding sequence is TGTGCCAGCAGCTTACCAGCGGGAGGGTCCACAGATACGCAGTATTTT. The full variable domain, with the rest looked up from reference TRBV11-2 and TRBJ2-3, is EAGVAQSPRYKIIEKRQSVAFWCNPISGHATLYWYQQILGQGPKLLIQFQNNGVVDDSQLPKDRFSAERLKGVDSTLKIQPAKLEDSAVYLCASSLPAGGSTDTQYFGPGTRLTVL.

The chain is built from TRBV18 and TRBJ2-2; 10 bases are a match to TRBD2. This CDR3 is 16 amino acids long. With V trimmed by 5 bases and J by 0 bases, 3 bases remained unmatched. The V gene's germline CDR1 is KGHSH and CDR2 LQKENI. The CDR3 spells CASSTGLAANTGELFF. Here the CDR3 DNA reads TGTGCCAGCTCAACCGGACTAGCGGCGAACACCGGGGAGCTGTTTTTT.

The V gene is TRBV27, the J gene TRBJ1-2, with no clear D. V was pared by 5 bases and J by 3 bases, with 19 bases between. The CDR3 has 16 residues. Germline V gene lookup returns CDR1 MNHEY and CDR2 SMNVEV (reference sequence). The CDR3 DNA reads TGTGCCAGCAGTAGACCGGGAACGCCGAACTACTATGGCTACACCTTC. Its protein product is CASSRPGTPNYYGYTF.